The 23 T cell receptor beta chains presented below share a single source sample, sequenced in a study of technical replicates of blood from several donors. Produced via immunoSEQ multiplex PCR; TCRdb's table is partial and in-frame only. The sample includes 95,000 or so clones, 85% to 95% of them seen just once. Sequenced input: T cells isolated from PBMCs. The origin of the receptors is a human donor in good health.

This clone has a single count. The chain employs TRBV6-5 and TRBJ2-2; D possibly corresponds to TRBD1 (5 bases). Looked up from germline, CDR1 is MNHEY and CDR2 is SVGAGI. Trimming took off 6 bases at V and 0 bases at J, with 8 bases between the two ends. This CDR3 contains 14 residues. The CDR3 DNA follows: TGTGCCAGCAGACAGGTGCCGAACACCGGGGAGCTGTTTTTT. Translated, it gives CASRQVPNTGELFF.

The gene calls are TRBV6-5 and TRBJ2-5; 7 positions agree with TRBD2. The V and J ends lost 2 bases and 2 bases, in that order; junction bases with no gene match: 2. Germline V lookup: CDR1 MNHEY, CDR2 SVGAGI. The CDR3 runs 14 residues. In DNA form, the CDR3 reads TGTGCCAGCAGTTACGCTAGCGGACAAGAGACCCAGTACTTC. It specifies CASSYASGQETQYF.

This clone was picked up one time. This chain joins TRBV19 and TRBJ2-1, with 14 nucleotides matching TRBD2. V trimming: 3 bases; J trimming: 0 bases; junction bases outside the gene matches: 4. CDR1 is LNHDA and CDR2 is SQIVND in the germline V gene (reference sequence). This CDR3 has 18 residues. The CDR3 region has the DNA TGTGCCAGTAGTATCCGGGGGACTAGCGGGAGCTCCTACAATGAGCAGTTCTTC. It is translated as CASSIRGTSGSSYNEQFF.

The gene calls are TRBV11-2 and TRBJ1-2, with D tentatively TRBD1 (5 bases). Trimming removed 1 base from V and 4 bases from J, with 13 bases in between. This CDR3 contains 15 residues. CDR1 and CDR2 from the germline V gene are SGHAT and FQNNGV. In DNA form, the CDR3 reads TGTGCCAGCAGCTTAGTAGGGGAATTAGGCTATGGCTACACCTTC. Residues: CASSLVGELGYGYTF.

The V and J genes are TRBV7-2 and TRBJ2-7; the match to TRBD1 covers 9 bases. This CDR3 has 16 residues. V lost 3 bases, J lost 6 bases, and 12 bases stayed unmatched. CDR1 and CDR2 (germline): SGHTA, FQGNSA. CDR3 coding DNA: TGTGCCAGCAGCTTCAGACCCGGGACAGGGACATTCGAGCAGTACTTC. Translating gives CASSFRPGTGTFEQYF.

In the case of this clone: The junction departs from the called germline gene at one end, perhaps through a read error. This chain links TRBV6-6 with TRBJ2-1, with 9 bases fitting TRBD2. Germline CDR1 MNHNY, CDR2 SVGAGI (reference sequence). The CDR3 length is 13 residues. The CDR3 DNA is TGTGCCAGCAGTTACTCTGGGCTAGCGGGGAAGGTCTTC. The encoded protein is CASSYSGLAGKVF.

The chain joins TRBV18 to TRBJ1-3, with 7 nucleotides matching TRBD1. The CDR3 extends over 16 amino acids. CDR1 and CDR2 from the germline V gene are KGHSH and LQKENI. V shed 2 bases and J 7 bases; nucleotides not matched to a gene: 11. CDR3 DNA: TGTGCCAGCTCACCATCGGGACACAGGGGCGGCAACACCATATATTTT. It is translated as CASSPSGHRGGNTIYF.

The J gene is TRBJ2-1, the V gene TRBV15, with TRBD2 matching over 9 bases. The germline V gene encodes CDR1 LNHNV and CDR2 YYDKDF (reference sequence). Trimming took 7 bases from V and 9 from J; bases not matched to a gene: 31. CDR3 length equals 21 residues. DNA for the CDR3: TGTGCCACCACCCTTCGGTCTGGGGACGGAAGGGCGGGAGGGCCACGCGTTGAGCAGTTCTTC. This translates into CATTLRSGDGRAGGPRVEQFF.

This chain joins TRBV21-1 and TRBJ1-3; TRBD1 is the table's D call and was not checked against the DNA. TRBV21-1 is flagged as a pseudogene. The CDR3 extends over 18 amino acids. CDR3 DNA sequence: TGTGCCAGCAGCACACCACGTCAGGGGATACCCTTTGGAAACACCATATATTTT. It yields the protein CASSTPRQGIPFGNTIYF.

This chain joins TRBV25-1 and TRBJ2-3, with TRBD1 as a possible D gene (6 bases). V lost 9 bases, J lost 3 bases, and 16 bases lay in between. The CDR3 sequence is 14 residues long. The germline gives CDR1 MGHDK, CDR2 SYGVNS. CDR3 bases: TGTGCCAGTGAAGGGGGAATGGGGACAGATACGCAGTATTTT. This sequence encodes CASEGGMGTDTQYF.

This chain links TRBV28 with TRBJ2-2; TRBD2 matches 8 bases. The germline gives CDR1 MDHEN, CDR2 SYDVKM. This CDR3 comprises 19 residues. V trimming: 4 bases; J trimming: 8 bases; junction bases outside the gene matches: 21. The CDR3 protein is CASSSINALSGSGWGELFF. In DNA form, the CDR3 reads TGTGCCAGCAGTTCCATAAATGCTCTGAGCGGGAGTGGTTGGGGGGAGCTGTTTTTT.

The CDR3 loop is CASSDFPGGYTF. The CDR3 DNA is TGTGCCAGCAGTGACTTTCCCGGTGGCTACACCTTC. V and J are TRBV2 and TRBJ1-2; D gene unclear. The V gene's germline CDR1 is SNHLY and CDR2 FYNNEI. This CDR3 has 12 residues. V was cut by 3 bases and J by 7 bases, with 9 bases left in between.

J is TRBJ1-1 and V is TRBV18; TRBD1 agrees at 9 bases. Germline lookup yields CDR1 KGHSH and CDR2 LQKENI. The CDR3 runs to 16 residues. Trimming removed 4 bases from V and 1 base from J; junction bases left unmatched: 7. The CDR3, as DNA: TGTGCCAGCTCACGGGACAGGGTCATTGCGAACACTGAAGCTTTCTTT. It translates to CASSRDRVIANTEAFF. Complete variable domain (other parts from reference TRBV18 and TRBJ1-1): NAGVMQNPRHLVRRRGQEARLRCSPMKGHSHVYWYRQLPEEGLKFMVYLQKENIIDESGMPKERFSAEFPKEGPSILRIQQVVRGDSAAYFCASSRDRVIANTEAFFGQGTRLTVV.

This clone came up once. The chain has TRBV29-1 and TRBJ2-2; D remains ambiguous. The germline V gene encodes CDR1 SQVTM and CDR2 ANQGSEA. The CDR3 contains 10 residues. Trimming left V 5 bases short and J 7 bases short, with 5 bases between. The CDR3 loop is CSVYIGELFF. The CDR3 bases are TGCAGCGTTTATATCGGGGAGCTGTTTTTT.

The chain couples TRBV2 to TRBJ1-1, with D unclear. Trimming took off 8 bases at V and 6 bases at J, with 19 bases between the two ends. This CDR3 is built from 14 residues. Germline CDR1 SNHLY, CDR2 FYNNEI. CDR3 bases: TGTGCCAGCGGGCTTGAGGGAGGCACGGCTGAAGCTTTCTTT. It specifies CASGLEGGTAEAFF.

This clone occurred once. The chain combines TRBV29-1 with TRBJ1-4, with D tentatively TRBD1 (5 bases). This CDR3 is built from 15 residues. V lost 3 bases, J lost 2 bases, and 13 bases lay in between. The germline CDR1 and CDR2 sequences are SQVTM and ANQGSEA. The CDR3 loop reads CSVDKGVATNEKLFF. The CDR3 DNA reads as TGCAGCGTTGATAAAGGGGTCGCTACTAATGAAAAACTGTTTTTT.

V usage is TRBV10-2 and J usage is TRBJ2-7; maybe TRBD1 (6 bases). V lost 6 bases and J lost 0, with 12 bases in between. Germline CDR1 reads WSHSY; CDR2 reads SAAADI. The length of the CDR3 is 14 residues. The CDR3 nucleotides are TGCGCCAGCAGGGGACAACTTAGCTCCTACGAGCAGTACTTC. As protein: CASRGQLSSYEQYF.

The V gene is TRBV5-1, the J gene TRBJ2-5, with 9 bases fitting TRBD1. J lost 5 bases, V lost 3 bases, and 11 bases had no gene match. The CDR3 length is 16 residues. Germline lookup yields CDR1 SGHRS and CDR2 YFSETQ. This CDR3 is CASSSGGTGFFETQYF. The CDR3 coding sequence is TGCGCCAGCAGCTCTGGCGGGACAGGGTTTTTTGAGACCCAGTACTTC.

The CDR3, as DNA: TGTGCCAGCAGTTTATTTCCTATTGGGCCTAATGAGCAGTTCTTC. Amino acids: CASSLFPIGPNEQFF. The chain recombines TRBV27 with TRBJ2-1, with D uncertain. This CDR3 spans 15 amino acids. Germline loops: CDR1 MNHEY, CDR2 SMNVEV (reference sequence). The V gene lost 1 base and the J gene lost 7 bases, with 14 bases spanning the gap.

This chain connects TRBV4-1 to TRBJ1-2; D is unclear. V was shortened by 0 bases and J by 1 base, with 18 bases between the two germline ends. The CDR3 is 18 amino acids. Per germline, CDR1 MGHRA and CDR2 YSYEKL. For the CDR3, the DNA is TGCGCCAGCAGCCAAGATACGTCGGCAGGATTGAATAACTATGGCTACACCTTC. Residues: CASSQDTSAGLNNYGYTF.

This sequence joins TRBV6-1 and TRBJ2-7; D gene uncertain. Trimming removed 3 bases at V and 0 bases at J, with 12 bases between. The CDR3 spans 15 residues. CDR1 and CDR2 (germline): MNHNS, SASEGT. The CDR3 nucleotides read TGTGCCAGCAGTGATGTACTCCTTGCCTCCTACGAGCAGTACTTC. This encodes CASSDVLLASYEQYF.

The chain is built from TRBV14 and TRBJ2-7; 7 bases line up with TRBD2. CDR1 and CDR2 from the germline V gene are SGHDN and FVKESK. V was clipped by 4 bases and J by 6 bases; unmatched bases: 6. CDR3 length: 13 amino acids. The chain's CDR3 is CASSPILAREQYF. The CDR3 coding sequence is TGTGCCAGCAGCCCTATACTAGCGCGCGAGCAGTACTTC.

The chain links TRBV7-3 to TRBJ2-1; TRBD2 aligns across 10 bases. The V gene's germline CDR1 is SGHTA and CDR2 FQGTGA. The CDR3 is made up of 15 amino acids. Trimming at V came to 4 bases and at J to 4 bases, leaving 4 bases not matched to a gene. The CDR3 DNA reads as TGTGCCAGCAGCTCGACTAGCGGGCATTACAATGAGCAGTTCTTC. It codes for CASSSTSGHYNEQFF.